This T cell receptor beta chain was captured in a study of cytomegalovirus exposure and HLA in healthy donors. The study, taken as a whole, reports: There were about 160 TCR beta chains listed as cytomegalovirus-associated. For most TCR beta V segments, an earlier analysis put the productive rate at about 87% or about 30% of the time. Most subjects had HLA-A and HLA-B alleles reportedly predicted accurately by TCR beta sequences.

Concerning this clone: Antigen unknown.

Trimming at V came to 0 bases and at J to 1 base, leaving 7 bases not matched to a gene. The CDR3 is made up of 16 amino acids. CDR1 and CDR2 from the germline V gene are SGDLS and YYNGEE. Primers: 60 Vbeta forward and 13 Jbeta reverse. Produced via immunoSEQ multiplex PCR; TCRdb's table is partial and in-frame only. This repertoire shows 250,000 to 350,000 clones, under 90% found once; its top ten account for roughly 0.31%. This clonotype was obtained from a girl between 2 and 10 years old in good health and CMV-seronegative. The sequencing input was PBMCs. This chain links TRBV9 with TRBJ2-7; 7 bases are a match to TRBD2. The CDR3 nucleotides are TGTGCCAGCAGCGTAGTCGGCGGGAGAGGATCCTACGAGCAGTACTTC. This encodes CASSVVGGRGSYEQYF.